These 13 T cell receptor beta chains were all obtained from the same sample, sequenced in a study of CD8 T cells in ankylosing spondylitis. TCRdb passed the 5' RACE reads through MiXCR, listing each CDR3 protein once. This sample has 200,000 or so distinct CDR3 sequences, with roughly 18% found just once. The specimen was blood, either unsorted or a sorted T cell fraction (not recorded which). These receptors were collected from a male donor aged 5-30 years with ankylosing spondylitis or in good health (not recorded which).

Many counts were recorded for this clonotype. The chain has TRBV15 and TRBJ2-3, with no clear D. V shed 4 bases and J shed 2 bases, with 16 bases lying between them. This CDR3 is 16 amino acids long. Germline V lookup: CDR1 LNHNV, CDR2 YYDKDF (reference sequence). The CDR3 sequence is CATSKIGPDPTDTQYF. The CDR3 DNA is TGTGCCACCAGCAAAATCGGGCCAGACCCCACAGATACGCAGTATTTT.

This clonotype was seen at least ten times. CDR3 sequence: CSARDLAGSYNEQFF. CDR3 coding DNA: TGCAGTGCTAGAGACCTAGCGGGCTCCTACAATGAGCAGTTCTTC. This chain uses TRBV20-1 with TRBJ2-1; 8 bases are shared with TRBD2. CDR1 and CDR2 from the germline V gene are DFQATT and SNEGSKA (reference sequence). The CDR3 is 15 residues long. V lost 0 bases, J lost 0 bases, and 1 base stayed unmatched.

This chain connects TRBV11-2 to TRBJ2-5, with D maybe TRBD1 (5 bases). V was pared by 5 bases and J by 2 bases, with 12 bases between. There are 14 residues in the CDR3. Germline V gene sequence: CDR1 SGHAT, CDR2 FQNNGV. CDR3 loop: CASSRFGAQETQYF. The CDR3 nucleotides read TGTGCCAGCAGCAGATTTGGGGCTCAAGAGACCCAGTACTTC.

This clonotype was seen repeatedly, ten times or more. As DNA, the CDR3 is TGCAGTGCTAGTACCACGCCAGATACGCAGTATTTT. Its translation: CSASTTPDTQYF. This sequence joins TRBV20-1 and TRBJ2-3, with no clear D. The CDR3 sequence is 12 residues long. Germline V gene data show CDR1 as DFQATT and CDR2 as SNEGSKA (reference sequence). V was pared by 3 bases and J by 4 bases, with 8 bases between.

This clonotype occurred many times. The rearrangement links TRBV5-5 to TRBJ1-4, with D possibly being TRBD1 (6 bases). The V gene lost 2 bases and the J gene lost 5 bases, with 10 bases spanning the gap. Germline values: CDR1 SGHKS, CDR2 YYEKEE (reference sequence). The CDR3 length is 14 residues. The CDR3 coding sequence is TGTGCCAGCAGCTTCTACACAGGGAATGAAAAACTGTTTTTT. The encoded protein is CASSFYTGNEKLFF.

This clonotype was recorded many times. J is TRBJ1-5 and V is TRBV12-3 or TRBV12-4, with D possibly TRBD1 on 5 matching bases. The CDR3 is made up of 15 amino acids. V shed 8 bases and J shed 1 base, with 15 bases lying between them. The CDR3 region is CASDRGLGSNQPQHF. CDR3 coding DNA: TGTGCCAGCGACCGGGGGTTGGGGAGCAATCAGCCCCAGCATTTT.

In this sample, this clonotype turned up many times. The chain couples TRBV6-5 to TRBJ1-1; the D gene is possibly TRBD1 (6 bases). Germline V lookup: CDR1 MNHEY, CDR2 SVGAGI. This CDR3 spans 15 amino acids. V lost 6 bases to trimming and J lost 4 bases, with 18 bases between them. CDR3 in amino acids: CASRGQRAIGTEAFF. The CDR3 bases are TGTGCCAGCAGAGGACAGCGGGCTATAGGCACTGAAGCTTTCTTT.

Many counts were recorded for this clonotype. The rearrangement links TRBV11-2 to TRBJ2-5; no clear D. Germline loops: CDR1 SGHAT, CDR2 FQNNGV. The CDR3 runs 16 residues. Trimming removed 2 bases from V and 1 base from J, with 14 bases in between. In DNA form, the CDR3 reads TGTGCCAGCAGCTTACCCTCCGGGCCTTTCCAAGAGACCCAGTACTTC. Protein sequence: CASSLPSGPFQETQYF. The whole variable domain, filled in from reference TRBV11-2 and TRBJ2-5, reads EAGVAQSPRYKIIEKRQSVAFWCNPISGHATLYWYQQILGQGPKLLIQFQNNGVVDDSQLPKDRFSAERLKGVDSTLKIQPAKLEDSAVYLCASSLPSGPFQETQYFGPGTRLLVL.

This clonotype was counted many times. The rearrangement joins TRBV20-1 to TRBJ2-7, with D perhaps matching TRBD1 (6 bases). The CDR3 runs 13 residues. With 4 bases removed from V and 2 bases from J, the gap between germline ends came to 12 bases. The germline gives CDR1 DFQATT, CDR2 SNEGSKA (reference sequence). For the CDR3, the DNA is TGCAGTGCTACTGACAGGAGCACCTACGAGCAGTACTTC. Translation: CSATDRSTYEQYF.

This clonotype was recorded at least ten times. The chain links TRBV29-1 to TRBJ2-2; tentatively, D is TRBD1 (5 bases). Trimming removed 3 bases from V and 4 bases from J, with 15 bases in between. The CDR3 loop spans 15 amino acids. Germline assignment: CDR1 SQVTM and CDR2 ANQGSEA. The CDR3 DNA sequence: TGCAGCGTTGATGCAGGGCGATCAATCACCGGGGAGCTGTTTTTT. Amino acid sequence: CSVDAGRSITGELFF.

This clonotype was seen many times. The chain uses TRBV13 and TRBJ2-1; no clear D. The CDR3 length is 12 residues. V was cut by 2 bases and J by 5 bases, with 4 bases left in between. The germline V gene encodes CDR1 PRHDT and CDR2 FYEKMQ (reference sequence). This CDR3 is CASSLLDNEQFF. CDR3 nucleotide sequence: TGTGCCAGCAGCTTATTAGACAATGAGCAGTTCTTC.

This clonotype came up many times. This CDR3 is CASSLAVFSNQPQHF. Here the CDR3 DNA reads TGTGCCAGCAGTTTGGCCGTTTTTTCGAATCAGCCCCAGCATTTT. V gene TRBV28 combines with J gene TRBJ1-5; D gene ambiguous. Germline V gene lookup returns CDR1 MDHEN and CDR2 SYDVKM. V was cut by 3 bases and J by 4 bases, with 13 bases left in between. The CDR3 covers 15 residues.

This clonotype appeared many times. The chain recombines TRBV6-1 with TRBJ2-7; D ambiguous. With 5 bases removed from V and 3 bases from J, the gap between germline ends came to 11 bases. Germline V gene sequence: CDR1 MNHNS, CDR2 SASEGT. CDR3 size: 13 residues. CDR3 sequence: CASSSRPSYEQYV. The CDR3 nucleotides read TGTGCCAGCAGTTCCCGACCCAGCTACGAGCAGTACGTC.